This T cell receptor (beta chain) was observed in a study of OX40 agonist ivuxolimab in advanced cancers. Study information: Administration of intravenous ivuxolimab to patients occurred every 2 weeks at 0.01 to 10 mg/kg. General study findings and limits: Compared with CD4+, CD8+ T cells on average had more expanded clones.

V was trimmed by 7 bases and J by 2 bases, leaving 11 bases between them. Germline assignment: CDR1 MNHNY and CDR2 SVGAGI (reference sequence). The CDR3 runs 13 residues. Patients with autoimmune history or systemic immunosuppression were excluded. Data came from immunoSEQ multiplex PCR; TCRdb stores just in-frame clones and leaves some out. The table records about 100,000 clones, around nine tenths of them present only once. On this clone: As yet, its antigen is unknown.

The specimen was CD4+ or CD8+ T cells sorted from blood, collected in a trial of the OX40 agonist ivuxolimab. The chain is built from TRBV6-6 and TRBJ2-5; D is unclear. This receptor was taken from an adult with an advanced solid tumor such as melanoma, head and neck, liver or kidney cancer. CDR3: CASTRLRQETQYF. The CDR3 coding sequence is TGTGCCAGCACTCGTCTCAGACAAGAGACCCAGTACTTC.